The rows below give T cell receptor beta chains drawn from one sample of a study of blood T cell repertoires in COVID-19. Method: immunoSEQ multiplex PCR; TCRdb's copy keeps in-frame clones and lacks some. This sample carries around 250,000 clones, 86% of them seen once, and the ten largest clones take around 15%. The specimen was PBMCs or T cells enriched from blood (not recorded which). These receptors all come from a man aged 18 to 30 who had recovered from COVID-19. CDR3s include the opening cysteine and the closing phenylalanine or tryptophan. Each record gives: V gene, J gene, D gene, CDR3 length, clone size, CDR3 DNA, CDR3 protein. The D gene is left open where the match is weak. For some rows the clone size is stated as once, few or many, or as a class when expanded; others skip it.

V gene: TRBV18
J gene: TRBJ1-6
D gene: TRBD1
CDR3 length: 13
clone size: once
CDR3 DNA: TGTGCCAGCTCCCCGGACAGGGAGCCACCCCTCCACTTT
CDR3 protein: CASSPDREPPLHF

V gene: TRBV28
J gene: TRBJ1-3
D gene: NA
CDR3 length: 14
clone size: NA
CDR3 DNA: TGTGCCAGCAGAAGTACAGGGTTTGGAAACACCATATATTTT
CDR3 protein: CASRSTGFGNTIYF

V gene: TRBV7-9
J gene: TRBJ2-5
D gene: NA
CDR3 length: 15
clone size: NA
CDR3 DNA: TGTGCCAGCAGCTTAGGGGTGGCAGGACAAGAGACCCAGTACTTC
CDR3 protein: CASSLGVAGQETQYF

V gene: TRBV5-6
J gene: TRBJ2-7
D gene: NA
CDR3 length: 15
clone size: NA
CDR3 DNA: TGTGCCAGCAGCTTGAGCGCCGAGATACTCTACGAGCAGTACTTC
CDR3 protein: CASSLSAEILYEQYF

V gene: TRBV20-1
J gene: TRBJ1-3
D gene: NA
CDR3 length: 14
clone size: NA
CDR3 DNA: TGCAGTGCTAATGACGGACACTCTGGAAACACCATATATTTT
CDR3 protein: CSANDGHSGNTIYF

V gene: TRBV7-2
J gene: TRBJ2-3
D gene: TRBD2
CDR3 length: 16
clone size: once
CDR3 DNA: TGTGCCAGCAGCTTTAATGGCGGGGGGCGCACAGATACGCAGTATTTT
CDR3 protein: CASSFNGGGRTDTQYF

V gene: TRBV12-3/TRBV12-4
J gene: TRBJ2-7
D gene: NA
CDR3 length: 12
clone size: NA
CDR3 DNA: TGTGCCAGCAACCTAGGGGGCTACGAGCAGTACTTC
CDR3 protein: CASNLGGYEQYF

V gene: TRBV27
J gene: TRBJ1-5
D gene: NA
CDR3 length: 14
clone size: NA
CDR3 DNA: TGTGCCAGCAGTGCGGGGGGCCTGTTTCAGCCCCAGCATTTT
CDR3 protein: CASSAGGLFQPQHF

V gene: TRBV5-1
J gene: TRBJ2-7
D gene: TRBD2
CDR3 length: 14
clone size: NA
CDR3 DNA: TGCGCCAGCAGGGCCGGGACTAGCGGCTACGAGCAGTACTTC
CDR3 protein: CASRAGTSGYEQYF

V gene: TRBV18
J gene: TRBJ2-3
D gene: TRBD1
CDR3 length: 14
clone size: NA
CDR3 DNA: TGTGCCAGCTCACCACCAGGGGGCGCAGATACGCAGTATTTT
CDR3 protein: CASSPPGGADTQYF

V gene: TRBV10-3
J gene: TRBJ1-1
D gene: TRBD1
CDR3 length: 14
clone size: few
CDR3 DNA: TGTGCCATCAGCCCGGACAGGGGCCGGGCTGAAGCTTTCTTT
CDR3 protein: CAISPDRGRAEAFF

V gene: TRBV14
J gene: TRBJ1-3
D gene: NA
CDR3 length: 14
clone size: NA
CDR3 DNA: TGTGCCAGCAGCCATACCAGCTCTGGAAACACCATATATTTT
CDR3 protein: CASSHTSSGNTIYF

V gene: TRBV7-9
J gene: TRBJ1-6
D gene: TRBD1
CDR3 length: 12
clone size: few
CDR3 DNA: TGTGCCAGCAGCACGGGACAGGGTACCCTCCACTTT
CDR3 protein: CASSTGQGTLHF

V gene: TRBV5-4
J gene: TRBJ2-5
D gene: NA
CDR3 length: 13
clone size: NA
CDR3 DNA: TGTGCCAGCAGCTCCACAGGGAAAGAGACCCAGTACTTC
CDR3 protein: CASSSTGKETQYF

V gene: TRBV5-1
J gene: TRBJ1-6
D gene: TRBD1
CDR3 length: 17
clone size: NA
CDR3 DNA: TGCGCCAGCAGCTTGTCCGGGACAGACGTTTATAATTCACCCCTCCACTTT
CDR3 protein: CASSLSGTDVYNSPLHF

V gene: TRBV6-1
J gene: TRBJ2-7
D gene: NA
CDR3 length: 12
clone size: few
CDR3 DNA: TGTGCCAGCAGTGAAAATCTCTACGAGCAGTACTTC
CDR3 protein: CASSENLYEQYF

V gene: TRBV2
J gene: TRBJ1-6
D gene: NA
CDR3 length: 15
clone size: few
CDR3 DNA: TGTGCCAGCAGTGAAGAAGCAGGGAGGAATTCACCCCTCCACTTT
CDR3 protein: CASSEEAGRNSPLHF

V gene: TRBV7-9
J gene: TRBJ1-3
D gene: TRBD1
CDR3 length: 17
clone size: NA
CDR3 DNA: TGTGCCAGCAGCTCCCCGGGACAGGGGGCGCGAGGAAACACCATATATTTT
CDR3 protein: CASSSPGQGARGNTIYF

V gene: TRBV6-1
J gene: TRBJ2-1
D gene: TRBD2
CDR3 length: 16
clone size: NA
CDR3 DNA: TGTGCCAGCAGTGTCCGACGGGCTAGCGGGCATAATGAGCAGTTCTTC
CDR3 protein: CASSVRRASGHNEQFF

V gene: TRBV5-1
J gene: TRBJ2-2
D gene: NA
CDR3 length: 14
clone size: NA
CDR3 DNA: TGCGCCAGCAGCTATGCGAGAGGGACCGGGGAGCTGTTTTTT
CDR3 protein: CASSYARGTGELFF

V gene: TRBV28
J gene: TRBJ2-7
D gene: TRBD2
CDR3 length: 16
clone size: once
CDR3 DNA: TGTGCCAGCAGTTTAGTAGGGGCGGGAGAAAGGTACGAGCAGTACTTC
CDR3 protein: CASSLVGAGERYEQYF

V gene: TRBV10-3
J gene: TRBJ2-7
D gene: NA
CDR3 length: 16
clone size: NA
CDR3 DNA: TGTGCCATCAGTGCTACCTCACAGGGAAGGGGAGACGAGCAGTACTTC
CDR3 protein: CAISATSQGRGDEQYF

V gene: TRBV5-1
J gene: TRBJ2-3
D gene: TRBD2
CDR3 length: 17
clone size: NA
CDR3 DNA: TGCGCCAGCAGTTCTCAAGTGCAACTAGCGGGAGTAGATACGCAGTATTTT
CDR3 protein: CASSSQVQLAGVDTQYF

V gene: TRBV29-1
J gene: TRBJ1-5
D gene: NA
CDR3 length: 13
clone size: few
CDR3 DNA: TGCAGCGTCGCCACAGGAGGGGTTCAGCCCCAGCATTTT
CDR3 protein: CSVATGGVQPQHF

V gene: TRBV7-9
J gene: TRBJ1-1
D gene: TRBD1
CDR3 length: 15
clone size: NA
CDR3 DNA: TGTGCCAGCAGCACGCAGGGGGCGCTTCCCCCTGAAGCTTTCTTT
CDR3 protein: CASSTQGALPPEAFF

V gene: TRBV19
J gene: TRBJ2-1
D gene: TRBD2
CDR3 length: 15
clone size: NA
CDR3 DNA: TGTGCCAGTAGTATCCAAGCGGGAGTTTACAATGAGCAGTTCTTC
CDR3 protein: CASSIQAGVYNEQFF

V gene: TRBV2
J gene: TRBJ1-2
D gene: TRBD1
CDR3 length: 15
clone size: NA
CDR3 DNA: TGTGCCAGCAGTGGGGACAGGGCCACAATCTATGGCTACACCTTC
CDR3 protein: CASSGDRATIYGYTF

V gene: TRBV11-2
J gene: TRBJ2-7
D gene: NA
CDR3 length: 13
clone size: once
CDR3 DNA: TGTGCCAGCAGCTTAGGGCTAGCCTACGAGCAGTACTTC
CDR3 protein: CASSLGLAYEQYF

V gene: TRBV3-1/TRBV3-2
J gene: TRBJ1-4
D gene: TRBD1
CDR3 length: 15
clone size: NA
CDR3 DNA: TGTGCCAGCAGCCAACGGACAGGCGAGAATGAAAAACTGTTTTTT
CDR3 protein: CASSQRTGENEKLFF

V gene: TRBV28
J gene: TRBJ1-1
D gene: NA
CDR3 length: 20
clone size: once
CDR3 DNA: TGTGCCAGCAGTTTAGGTCGGTTGGGGGGAATCTACCGGATGAACACTGAAGCTTTCTTT
CDR3 protein: CASSLGRLGGIYRMNTEAFF

V gene: TRBV5-6
J gene: TRBJ1-6
D gene: TRBD1
CDR3 length: 14
clone size: once
CDR3 DNA: TGTGCCAGCAGCAGGGACAGGGCCCGATCACCCCTCCACTTT
CDR3 protein: CASSRDRARSPLHF

V gene: TRBV7-7
J gene: TRBJ2-2
D gene: NA
CDR3 length: 12
clone size: few
CDR3 DNA: TGTGCTAGCAGCCCCCATCCCGGGGAGCTGTTTTTT
CDR3 protein: CASSPHPGELFF

V gene: TRBV14
J gene: TRBJ1-1
D gene: NA
CDR3 length: 14
clone size: NA
CDR3 DNA: TGTGCCAGCAGCCAAGAGGGGGGTCGGGGTGGAGCTTTCTTT
CDR3 protein: CASSQEGGRGGAFF

V gene: TRBV9
J gene: TRBJ2-5
D gene: TRBD2
CDR3 length: 13
clone size: NA
CDR3 DNA: TGTGCCAGCAGCGCTGGACTAGGGGAGACCCAGTACTTC
CDR3 protein: CASSAGLGETQYF

V gene: TRBV7-9
J gene: TRBJ2-3
D gene: TRBD2
CDR3 length: 17
clone size: NA
CDR3 DNA: TGTGCCAGCAGCTTAGAGGTAGCGGGAGTCGGCACAGATACGCAGTATTTT
CDR3 protein: CASSLEVAGVGTDTQYF

V gene: TRBV6-1
J gene: TRBJ2-5
D gene: NA
CDR3 length: 14
clone size: NA
CDR3 DNA: TGTGCCAGCAGTGAAGGGGGGGGCTGGGAGACCCAGTACTTC
CDR3 protein: CASSEGGGWETQYF

V gene: TRBV6-5
J gene: TRBJ2-3
D gene: TRBD2
CDR3 length: 15
clone size: NA
CDR3 DNA: TGTGCCAGCAGGAGCGGGAGGGCCGAGGCAGATACGCAGTATTTT
CDR3 protein: CASRSGRAEADTQYF

V gene: TRBV24-1
J gene: TRBJ1-2
D gene: TRBD1
CDR3 length: 16
clone size: NA
CDR3 DNA: TGTGCCACCAGTGATTTGAATAAGACAGGGAACTATGGCTACACCTTC
CDR3 protein: CATSDLNKTGNYGYTF

V gene: TRBV4-1
J gene: TRBJ1-1
D gene: NA
CDR3 length: 16
clone size: few
CDR3 DNA: TGCGCCAGCAGCCAAGATGAGGTCAGGGGACCCCCTGAAGCTTTCTTT
CDR3 protein: CASSQDEVRGPPEAFF

V gene: TRBV4-2
J gene: TRBJ2-7
D gene: TRBD2
CDR3 length: 15
clone size: NA
CDR3 DNA: TGTGCCAGCAGCCAAGGAGGGGACTATCGATACGAGCAGTACTTC
CDR3 protein: CASSQGGDYRYEQYF

V gene: TRBV7-2
J gene: TRBJ2-7
D gene: TRBD1
CDR3 length: 14
clone size: NA
CDR3 DNA: TGTGCCAGCAGCCGCGACAGGGGCTCTTACGAGCAGTACTTC
CDR3 protein: CASSRDRGSYEQYF

V gene: TRBV4-1
J gene: TRBJ1-2
D gene: TRBD1
CDR3 length: 17
clone size: NA
CDR3 DNA: TGCGCCAGCAGCCAAGGGGTGGGGACAGGGGTTTTTCGCGGCTACACCTTC
CDR3 protein: CASSQGVGTGVFRGYTF

V gene: TRBV2
J gene: TRBJ2-7
D gene: NA
CDR3 length: 11
clone size: NA
CDR3 DNA: TGTGCCAGCAGAGACAGCTACGAGCAGTACTTC
CDR3 protein: CASRDSYEQYF

V gene: TRBV10-3
J gene: TRBJ1-1
D gene: TRBD1
CDR3 length: 14
clone size: NA
CDR3 DNA: TGTGCCATCAGCCCCGACAGGGGGAACACTGAAGCTTTCTTT
CDR3 protein: CAISPDRGNTEAFF

V gene: TRBV5-1
J gene: TRBJ1-1
D gene: NA
CDR3 length: 15
clone size: NA
CDR3 DNA: TGCGCCAGCCGACTCGCGACGGCAGAGAACACTGAAGCTTTCTTT
CDR3 protein: CASRLATAENTEAFF

V gene: TRBV3-1/TRBV3-2
J gene: TRBJ2-2
D gene: NA
CDR3 length: 20
clone size: NA
CDR3 DNA: TGTGCCAGCAGCCCTCACGCATCCTTAGCGGGACAGGGAATGCCCGGGGAGCTGTTTTTT
CDR3 protein: CASSPHASLAGQGMPGELFF